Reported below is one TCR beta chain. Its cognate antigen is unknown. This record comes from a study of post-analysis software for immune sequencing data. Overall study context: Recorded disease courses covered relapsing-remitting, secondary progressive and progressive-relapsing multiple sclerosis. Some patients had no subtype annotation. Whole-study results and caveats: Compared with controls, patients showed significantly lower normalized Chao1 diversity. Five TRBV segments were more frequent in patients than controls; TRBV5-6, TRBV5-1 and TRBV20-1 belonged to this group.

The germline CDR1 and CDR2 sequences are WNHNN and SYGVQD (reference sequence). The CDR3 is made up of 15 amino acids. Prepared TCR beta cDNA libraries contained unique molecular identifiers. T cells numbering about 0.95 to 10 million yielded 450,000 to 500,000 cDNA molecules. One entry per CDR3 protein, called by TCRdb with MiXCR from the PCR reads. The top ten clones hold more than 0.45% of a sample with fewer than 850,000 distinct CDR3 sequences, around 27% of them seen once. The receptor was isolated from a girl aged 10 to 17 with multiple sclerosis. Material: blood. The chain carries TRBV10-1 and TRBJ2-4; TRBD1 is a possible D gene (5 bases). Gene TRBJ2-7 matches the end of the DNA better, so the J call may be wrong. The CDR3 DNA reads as TGCGCCAGCAGTGAGTCGGGGCAGCTCGTGGGCGAGCAGTACTTC. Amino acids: CASSESGQLVGEQYF.